Following are 22 T cell receptor beta chains from one sample sequenced in a study of blood T cell repertoires in COVID-19. Sequenced by immunoSEQ multiplex PCR; TCRdb stores in-frame clones only, minus some. This sample has about 150,000 clones, with 65% to 90% found just once. The sample taken for sequencing was peripheral blood. These receptor sequences come from a woman in her fifties or sixties with acute or convalescent COVID-19.

The genes are TRBV21-1 and TRBJ1-5; the listed D gene, TRBD1, was not tested against the DNA. TRBV21-1 is shown as a pseudogene. The CDR3 spans 12 residues. CDR3 sequence: CASSISSGPQHF. DNA of the CDR3: TGTGCCAGCAGCATAAGCTCAGGGCCCCAGCATTTT.

The rearrangement links TRBV11-2 to TRBJ1-2, with TRBD1 as a possible D gene (5 bases). Per germline, CDR1 SGHAT and CDR2 FQNNGV. The CDR3 has 14 amino acids. Trimming removed 3 bases from V and 6 bases from J, with 14 bases in between. CDR3 residues: CASSFMQGRDGYTF. The CDR3 region has the DNA TGTGCCAGCAGCTTTATGCAGGGAAGGGATGGCTACACCTTC.

The rearrangement uses TRBV7-8 and TRBJ1-3, with D perhaps TRBD1 (5 bases). With 1 base removed from V and 2 bases from J, the gap between germline ends came to 12 bases. Germline V gene lookup returns CDR1 SGHVS and CDR2 FQNEAQ. There are 16 residues in the CDR3. CDR3 nucleotide sequence: TGTGCCAGCAGCTTAGGGGCACCGACAGCTGGAAACACCATATATTTT. It translates to CASSLGAPTAGNTIYF.

The chain employs TRBV6-5 and TRBJ1-6; no firm D call. V lost 6 bases to trimming and J lost 7 bases, with 16 bases between them. The length of the CDR3 is 15 residues. Germline loops: CDR1 MNHEY, CDR2 SVGAGI. The CDR3 reads CASSSTPRPNSPLHF. The CDR3 DNA sequence: TGTGCCAGCAGCAGCACTCCCAGGCCAAATTCACCCCTCCACTTT.

V usage is TRBV7-2 and J usage is TRBJ1-1; 7 positions match TRBD1. The CDR3 loop spans 15 amino acids. Germline V gene sequence: CDR1 SGHTA, CDR2 FQGNSA. V was clipped by 4 bases and J by 5 bases; unmatched bases: 10. The CDR3, as DNA: TGTGCCAGCAGCTCGGCTAGGACAGGTTGGACTGAAGCTTTCTTT. The encoded protein is CASSSARTGWTEAFF.

The chain joins TRBV7-6 to TRBJ1-6; 7 nucleotides match TRBD1. V was pared by 5 bases and J by 5 bases, with 3 bases of the junction left unmatched. Germline V gives CDR1 SGHVS, CDR2 FNYEAQ. CDR3 length equals 14 residues. Here the CDR3 DNA reads TGTGCCAGCAGCAGGGGGCTGGATAATTCACCCCTCCACTTT. Amino acids: CASSRGLDNSPLHF.

The V gene is TRBV19, the J gene TRBJ1-5; perhaps TRBD1 as D (5 bases). Germline CDR1 LNHDA, CDR2 SQIVND (reference sequence). The CDR3 covers 19 residues. Deletions cut 7 bases from V and 0 bases from J, with 25 bases between. The CDR3 here is CASTLQWGRSSNSNQPQHF. CDR3 nucleotides: TGTGCCAGTACCCTCCAATGGGGGAGGAGCAGCAATAGCAATCAGCCCCAGCATTTT.

The rearrangement uses TRBV6-5 and TRBJ1-1; D unresolved. The germline V gene has CDR1 MNHEY and CDR2 SVGAGI. The CDR3 has 14 amino acids. V lost 6 bases and J lost 2, with 13 bases in between. The CDR3 is CASSLLRVNTEAFF. Written as DNA, the CDR3 is TGTGCCAGCAGCCTCCTTCGTGTTAACACTGAAGCTTTCTTT.

The V gene is TRBV28, the J gene TRBJ2-7; TRBD1 matches 7 bases. Germline trimming cut 6 bases from V and 1 base from J; bases unmatched to any gene: 9. The CDR3 totals 15 residues. The germline V gene encodes CDR1 MDHEN and CDR2 SYDVKM. In nucleotides, the CDR3 is TGTGCCAGCAGCGACAGACAGGGCGGGTCCTACGAGCAGTACTTC. This sequence encodes CASSDRQGGSYEQYF.

V usage is TRBV10-3 and J usage is TRBJ2-1; 7 positions agree with TRBD2. The germline V gene has CDR1 ENHRY and CDR2 SYGVKD. V dropped 0 bases and J dropped 5; count of bases not matched to a gene: 10. The CDR3 loop spans 17 amino acids. The CDR3 region has the DNA TGTGCCATCAGTGAGTCGCTGGGGAGGGGAGGTCACAATGAGCAGTTCTTC. Translated, it gives CAISESLGRGGHNEQFF.

This chain uses TRBV6-1 with TRBJ1-1; no reliable D call. This CDR3 comprises 13 residues. Looked up from germline, CDR1 is MNHNS and CDR2 is SASEGT. Trimming removed 1 base at V and 5 bases at J, with 8 bases between. The CDR3 reads CASSEGSGTEAFF. The CDR3 DNA sequence: TGTGCCAGCAGTGAAGGGAGTGGGACTGAAGCTTTCTTT.

The chain couples TRBV28 to TRBJ2-7; 8 positions match TRBD1. Per germline, CDR1 MDHEN and CDR2 SYDVKM. With 5 bases clipped from V and 5 bases from J, the junction kept 8 bases outside the gene matches. This CDR3 spans 14 amino acids. CDR3 DNA: TGTGCCAGCAGTACCCCGACAGGGGCCGACGAGCAGTACTTC. Protein: CASSTPTGADEQYF.

V and J are TRBV6-5 and TRBJ1-2, with D possibly matching TRBD1 (6 bases). CDR1 MNHEY and CDR2 SVGAGI come from the germline V gene. V was pared by 2 bases and J by 3 bases, with 10 bases between. The CDR3 covers 14 residues. This CDR3 is CASSYHRADYGYTF. In DNA, the CDR3 is TGTGCCAGCAGTTACCACAGGGCAGACTATGGCTACACCTTC.

The chain combines TRBV10-2 with TRBJ2-3; TRBD2 agrees at 7 bases. CDR3 length: 15 residues. Germline V gene sequence: CDR1 WSHSY, CDR2 SAAADI. The ends lost 2 bases at V and 8 bases at J; junction bases unmatched: 10. CDR3: CASSEKRGSAGTQYF. CDR3 nucleotide sequence: TGCGCCAGCAGTGAGAAGCGGGGCTCGGCGGGTACGCAGTATTTT.

The J gene is TRBJ2-3, the V gene TRBV29-1, with 7 bases aligning to TRBD2. Germline CDR1 SQVTM, CDR2 ANQGSEA. After removal of 3 bases from V and 5 bases from J, the junction contained 8 bases not matched to a gene. CDR3 size: 14 residues. The CDR3 is CSVDRRERGDTQYF. CDR3 coding DNA: TGCAGCGTTGATAGGCGGGAGCGAGGAGATACGCAGTATTTT.

This CDR3 reads CASSVGRTASTGELFF. DNA for the CDR3: TGTGCCAGCAGCGTAGGAAGGACAGCCTCGACCGGGGAGCTGTTTTTT. The J gene is TRBJ2-2, the V gene TRBV9, with a possible D match to TRBD1 (6 bases). Germline CDR1 is SGDLS and CDR2 is YYNGEE. The CDR3 spans 16 residues. Trimming stripped 0 bases from V and 5 bases from J, with 14 bases between.

The genes are TRBV12-3 or TRBV12-4 and TRBJ1-1; 8 bases are shared with TRBD1. The CDR3 has 13 amino acids. V was clipped by 6 bases and J by 8 bases; unmatched bases: 8. For the CDR3, the DNA is TGTGCCAGCAGGGCAGGGGGCGCGTACGAAGCTTTCTTT. Translation: CASRAGGAYEAFF.

The rearrangement uses TRBV10-3 and TRBJ2-2, with 8 positions matching TRBD1. Germline V gives CDR1 ENHRY, CDR2 SYGVKD. The CDR3 is made up of 15 amino acids. V trimming: 6 bases; J trimming: 1 base; junction bases outside the gene matches: 4. The CDR3 is CAIRTGGMNTGELFF. In nucleotides, the CDR3 is TGTGCCATCAGAACAGGGGGGATGAACACCGGGGAGCTGTTTTTT.

The chain combines TRBV29-1 with TRBJ1-2, with 11 nucleotides matching TRBD1. V was pared by 5 bases and J by 10 bases, with 6 bases of the junction left unmatched. CDR3 length equals 12 residues. Per germline, CDR1 SQVTM and CDR2 ANQGSEA. The CDR3 region has the DNA TGCAGCGTTCCCCGGGACAGGGGGGACTACACCTTC. It is translated as CSVPRDRGDYTF.

The chain has TRBV5-6 and TRBJ1-2, with D unclear. The germline CDR1 and CDR2 sequences are SGHDT and YYEEEE. This CDR3 has 13 amino acids. V lost 5 bases and J lost 1, with 9 bases in between. Here the CDR3 reads CASSKEVNYGYTF. The CDR3 bases are TGTGCCAGCAGTAAGGAGGTTAACTATGGCTACACCTTC.

The rearrangement uses TRBV29-1 and TRBJ1-1; D is perhaps TRBD1 (5 bases). CDR1 is SQVTM and CDR2 is ANQGSEA in the germline V gene. V lost 7 bases and J 2 bases, leaving 8 bases between the germline ends. The CDR3 extends over 11 amino acids. CDR3 protein: CSDGGNTEAFF. CDR3 in DNA: TGCAGCGACGGGGGTAACACTGAAGCTTTCTTT.

The J gene is TRBJ1-1, the V gene TRBV19, with 9 bases matching TRBD1. The J segment lost 3 bases and the V segment lost 5 bases, leaving 10 bases of the junction unmatched. CDR3 length equals 16 residues. Germline V gene sequence: CDR1 LNHDA, CDR2 SQIVND (reference sequence). Written as DNA, the CDR3 is TGTGCCAGTAGTCTCACCGGGACAGGGCCCTACACTGAAGCTTTCTTT. Translation: CASSLTGTGPYTEAFF.